This is a list of T cell receptor beta chains from one sample in a study of T cell changes during pregnancy in multiple sclerosis. TCRdb keeps only in-frame clones here, not all; method: immunoSEQ multiplex PCR. The sample consists of about 30,000 clones, around nine tenths of them appearing once. The material sequenced was CD4+ T cells from peripheral blood mononuclear cells, taken in the second trimester of pregnancy. The receptors were gathered from a female donor in good health, enrolled as a control in a pregnancy study. Both conserved end residues are part of each CDR3. D genes are given only for firm matches. Some rows have no size entry. The others give once, few or many, or a class for an expanded clone.

V: TRBV10-2; size: NA; J: TRBJ2-1; D: TRBD2; DNA: TGCGCCAGCAGTGTCCGGACTAGCAATCTGGGGAATGAGCAGTTCTTC; CDR3: CASSVRTSNLGNEQFF
V: TRBV4-1; size: NA; J: TRBJ2-1; D: NA; DNA: TGCGCCAGCAGCCAAGATCCGGGGGGCCACTCCTACAATGAGCAGTTCTTC; CDR3: CASSQDPGGHSYNEQFF
V: TRBV19; size: once; J: TRBJ1-1; D: TRBD1; DNA: TGTGCCAGTAACTTGGTGAGGGACAGGGAGGACACTGAAGCTTTCTTT; CDR3: CASNLVRDREDTEAFF
V: TRBV7-2; size: NA; J: TRBJ1-5; D: NA; DNA: TGTGCCAGCAGCTTAAGAGGGAACCAGCCCCAGCATTTT; CDR3: CASSLRGNQPQHF
V: TRBV5-4; size: NA; J: TRBJ1-4; D: NA; DNA: TGTGCCAGCAGCGCTTCAGGGGTGGGTGAAAAACTGTTTTTT; CDR3: CASSASGVGEKLFF
V: TRBV15; size: once; J: TRBJ2-1; D: TRBD2; DNA: TGTGCCACCAGCAGAGATCTGGCAGCGGGATACAATGAGCAGTTCTTC; CDR3: CATSRDLAAGYNEQFF
V: TRBV19; size: NA; J: TRBJ2-5; D: TRBD2; DNA: TGTGCCACCTCACTCTACGTCGGGGGGATAGAGACCCAGTACTTC; CDR3: CATSLYVGGIETQYF
V: TRBV19; size: NA; J: TRBJ2-3; D: TRBD2; DNA: TGTGCCAGTAGTGCCACAAGACTAGCGGGAGGGCCCACGGATACGCAGTATTTT; CDR3: CASSATRLAGGPTDTQYF
V: TRBV25-1; size: NA; J: TRBJ1-1; D: TRBD1; DNA: TGTGCCAGCAGTGAACCCGGGACAGGGAGCACTGAAGCTTTCTTT; CDR3: CASSEPGTGSTEAFF
V: TRBV5-1; size: NA; J: TRBJ1-1; D: NA; DNA: TGCGCCAGCAGCTTGGTCCTCCCCCGGGACACTGAAGCTTTCTTT; CDR3: CASSLVLPRDTEAFF
V: TRBV7-2; size: NA; J: TRBJ2-3; D: TRBD1; DNA: TGTGCCAGCAGCTCACCAAAACAGGGGGTGGCGGATACGCAGTATTTT; CDR3: CASSSPKQGVADTQYF
V: TRBV6-1; size: NA; J: TRBJ2-7; D: NA; DNA: TGTGCCAGTGAAGGGGGTAGTCGCTACGAGCAGTACTTC; CDR3: CASEGGSRYEQYF
V: TRBV4-2; size: NA; J: TRBJ2-1; D: TRBD2; DNA: TGTGCCAGCAGCCAAGATGGGACTAGCCCCCGCGAGCAGTTCTTC; CDR3: CASSQDGTSPREQFF
V: TRBV7-7; size: few; J: TRBJ1-1; D: NA; DNA: TGTGCCAGCAGCTTTGGGCTGAACACTGAAGCTTTCTTT; CDR3: CASSFGLNTEAFF
V: TRBV6-5; size: NA; J: TRBJ2-7; D: TRBD1; DNA: TGTGCCAGCAGTTACCGACAGGGGCCCTCCTACGAGCAGTACTTC; CDR3: CASSYRQGPSYEQYF
V: TRBV6-5; size: NA; J: TRBJ2-3; D: TRBD1; DNA: TGTGCCAGCAGTTACTCGGGGACAGGGGGTCCAGATACGCAGTATTTT; CDR3: CASSYSGTGGPDTQYF
V: TRBV7-2; size: NA; J: TRBJ1-2; D: NA; DNA: TGTGCCAGCAGCTTAGATCCCCAGGGTACGCGCGGCTACACCTTC; CDR3: CASSLDPQGTRGYTF
V: TRBV5-6; size: NA; J: TRBJ1-5; D: TRBD1; DNA: TGTGCCAGCAGCTTGGGCAGGGGGCTCCAGCCCCAGCATTTT; CDR3: CASSLGRGLQPQHF